Below, 31 T cell receptor beta chains from the same sample are listed, as sequenced in a study of patients and donors after allogeneic stem cell transplantation. TCRdb ran MiXCR on the RT-PCR reads and lists one entry per CDR3 protein. The sample carries roughly 880,000 distinct CDR3 sequences, about 20% recorded once. Sequencing was done on a sample of blood, either unsorted or a sorted T cell fraction (not recorded which). The receptors were sampled from a human donor who was either an allogeneic HSCT recipient or a stem cell or donor lymphocyte infusion donor (not recorded which). It is not recorded whose cells these are; they may come from a transplant donor.

The chain employs TRBV2 and TRBJ2-7, with D tentatively TRBD1 (6 bases). Per the germline V gene, CDR1 is SNHLY and CDR2 is FYNNEI. The CDR3 is made up of 13 amino acids. V lost 7 bases and J lost 5, with 15 bases in between. CDR3 bases: TGTGCCAGCACACGAGACAGGCCCGACGAGCAGTACTTC. Translating gives CASTRDRPDEQYF.

This clonotype has just a few counts. V and J are TRBV6-1 and TRBJ2-1; 9 nucleotides line up with TRBD1. Germline V gives CDR1 MNHNS, CDR2 SASEGT. CDR3 length: 15 residues. J gave up 2 bases and V 6 bases, and 5 bases lay outside the gene matches. The CDR3 sequence is CASRFTGGAYNEQFF. The DNA of the CDR3 is TGTGCCAGCAGGTTTACAGGGGGCGCCTACAATGAGCAGTTCTTC.

To note about this clonotype: Sequence at one end of the junction differs from germline and may be a read error. The V and J genes are TRBV5-6 and TRBJ2-7; 9 nucleotides agree with TRBD1. In germline, CDR1 is SGHDT, CDR2 YYEEEE. The CDR3 length is 14 residues. The CDR3 is CASSYRGLMYGQYF. DNA for the CDR3: TGTGCCAGCAGTTACAGGGGGCTGATGTACGGGCAGTACTTC.

V usage is TRBV20-1 and J usage is TRBJ2-1; D unclear. Trimming shortened V by 0 bases and J by 1 base, and 10 bases separated the two germline ends. Germline-derived CDR1 and CDR2 are DFQATT and SNEGSKA (reference sequence). This CDR3 contains 15 residues. The CDR3 here is CSARENSISYNEQFF. CDR3 DNA: TGCAGTGCTAGAGAGAATAGCATATCCTACAATGAGCAGTTCTTC.

This clonotype was recorded a few times. V and J are TRBV6-1 and TRBJ1-5; D is unresolved. The V gene lost 6 bases and the J gene lost 5 bases, with 20 bases spanning the gap. This CDR3 has 16 amino acids. Germline values: CDR1 MNHNS, CDR2 SASEGT. Here the CDR3 reads CASSPSENPYHQPQHF. The CDR3 DNA reads TGTGCCAGCAGCCCCTCGGAGAACCCCTATCATCAGCCCCAGCATTTT.

This clonotype was counted only a few times. The chain uses TRBV4-3 and TRBJ2-5; D is unclear. CDR1 and CDR2 (germline): LGHNA, YSLEER. Between the trimmed V and J ends, which lost 0 bases and 0 bases, there was a span of 11 bases. The CDR3 loop spans 16 amino acids. CDR3 protein: CASSQDFQIYQETQYF. The CDR3 bases are TGCGCCAGCAGCCAAGATTTCCAGATCTACCAAGAGACCCAGTACTTC.

The chain is built from TRBV2 and TRBJ2-3, with no clear D. The V end was cut by 6 bases, the J end by 2 bases, with 18 bases between. Germline assignment: CDR1 SNHLY and CDR2 FYNNEI. This CDR3 has 16 amino acids. DNA of the CDR3: TGTGCCAGCAGCCAAGTATGGGTTGGGTACACAGATACGCAGTATTTT. As protein: CASSQVWVGYTDTQYF. The full variable domain, its missing parts supplied by reference TRBV2 and TRBJ2-3, is EPEVTQTPSHQVTQMGQEVILRCVPISNHLYFYWYRQILGQKVEFLVSFYNNEISEKSEIFDDQFSVERPDGSNFTLKIRSTKLEDSAMYFCASSQVWVGYTDTQYFGPGTRLTVL.

There are many counts of this clonotype. The chain links TRBV10-3 to TRBJ2-2; 7 nucleotides line up with TRBD1. The J segment lost 1 base and the V segment lost 7 bases, leaving 6 bases of the junction unmatched. In germline, CDR1 is ENHRY, CDR2 SYGVKD. This CDR3 has 15 residues. CDR3 coding DNA: TGTGCCATCAACCTCGGGACAGTGAACACCGGGGAGCTGTTTTTT. This codes for CAINLGTVNTGELFF.

The chain recombines TRBV7-3 with TRBJ1-3; D call uncertain. V was clipped by 1 base and J by 4 bases, with 8 bases between them. The length of the CDR3 is 14 residues. Germline V gene lookup returns CDR1 SGHTA and CDR2 FQGTGA. The CDR3 loop is CASSLIGAGNTIYF. In DNA, the CDR3 is TGTGCCAGCAGCTTAATAGGCGCCGGAAACACCATATATTTT.

This clonotype appeared a few times. The chain couples TRBV25-1 to TRBJ2-5, with 7 positions matching TRBD1. Trimming cost V 4 bases and J 4 bases; bases outside gene matches: 9. This CDR3 comprises 15 residues. Germline-derived CDR1 and CDR2 are MGHDK and SYGVNS. CDR3 residues: CASSGQTGWGETQYF. In nucleotides, the CDR3 is TGTGCCAGCAGTGGACAGACAGGGTGGGGAGAGACCCAGTACTTC.

This clonotype has only a few counts. This chain joins TRBV10-3 and TRBJ2-7; D gene ambiguous. Germline V gene sequence: CDR1 ENHRY, CDR2 SYGVKD. The CDR3 consists of 13 residues. The germline V and J ends were trimmed by 2 bases and 0 bases, with 5 bases remaining between them. The CDR3 spells CAISEIVSYEQYF. DNA of the CDR3: TGTGCCATCAGTGAGATTGTCTCCTACGAGCAGTACTTC.

This clonotype was observed a handful of times. The chain combines TRBV7-8 with TRBJ1-5; D is possibly TRBD1 (5 bases). V was clipped by 4 bases and J by 5 bases, with 9 bases between them. The CDR3 length is 13 residues. Germline V gives CDR1 SGHVS, CDR2 FQNEAQ. For the CDR3, the DNA is TGTGCCAGCAGCTCAGACAGATATCAGCCCCAGCATTTT. The encoded protein is CASSSDRYQPQHF. The variable domain in full, completed from reference TRBV7-8 and TRBJ1-5, reads GAGVSQSPRYKVAKRGQDVALRCDPISGHVSLFWYQQALGQGPEFLTYFQNEAQLDKSGLPSDRFFAERPEGSVSTLKIQRTQQEDSAVYLCASSSDRYQPQHFGDGTRLSIL.

This clonotype has more than one count but fewer than ten. The V gene is TRBV29-1, the J gene TRBJ1-5; D might be TRBD1 (5 bases). This CDR3 spans 14 amino acids. Germline values: CDR1 SQVTM, CDR2 ANQGSEA. V dropped 4 bases and J dropped 0 bases, with 10 bases sitting between them. CDR3 bases: TGCAGCGTTGCCGGGACTGATAGCAATCAGCCCCAGCATTTT. The encoded protein is CSVAGTDSNQPQHF. Full variable domain (outside the CDR3, taken from reference TRBV29-1 and TRBJ1-5): SAVISQKPSRDICQRGTSLTIQCQVDSQVTMMFWYRQQPGQSLTLIATANQGSEATYESGFVIDKFPISRPNLTFSTLTVSNMSPEDSSIYLCSVAGTDSNQPQHFGDGTRLSIL.

This clonotype showed up just a few times. The CDR3 region is CATSAQGAVYEQFF. The CDR3 DNA reads TGTGCCACCAGCGCCCAGGGGGCTGTTTATGAGCAGTTCTTC. The chain links TRBV15 to TRBJ2-1, with TRBD1 identical over 8 bases. Germline assignment: CDR1 LNHNV and CDR2 YYDKDF (reference sequence). The CDR3 sequence is 14 residues long. With V trimmed by 5 bases and J by 8 bases, 8 bases remained unmatched.

The rearrangement links TRBV25-1 to TRBJ1-2; 7 bases line up with TRBD1. With V trimmed by 6 bases and J by 6 bases, 16 bases remained unmatched. Germline assignment: CDR1 MGHDK and CDR2 SYGVNS. The CDR3 consists of 16 residues. For the CDR3, the DNA is TGTGCCAGCAGCCGACAGGGTCTTACGAAAGAGGATGGCTACACCTTC. This translates into CASSRQGLTKEDGYTF.

This clonotype was detected only a few times. The chain carries TRBV7-8 and TRBJ1-1, with D maybe TRBD1 (6 bases). V dropped 5 bases and J dropped 1 base, with 17 bases sitting between them. This CDR3 contains 16 residues. CDR1 is SGHVS, CDR2 FQNEAQ, per germline. For the CDR3, the DNA is TGTGCCAGCAGCCGGCGACAGGTTGGGGGGAACACTGAAGCTTTCTTT. Amino acids: CASSRRQVGGNTEAFF.

The V and J genes are TRBV4-2 and TRBJ2-6; D unclear. The length of the CDR3 is 17 residues. CDR1 and CDR2 (germline): LGHNA, YNFKEQ. With 1 base removed from V and 3 bases from J, the gap between germline ends came to 13 bases. The CDR3 DNA reads as TGTGCCAGCAGCCAAGTTGTTATACCAGGTGGGGCCAACGTCCTGACTTTC. Protein product: CASSQVVIPGGANVLTF.

This clonotype was observed a handful of times. V and J are TRBV20-1 and TRBJ1-5, with 8 bases matching TRBD1. This CDR3 is built from 13 residues. The V gene's germline CDR1 is DFQATT and CDR2 SNEGSKA (reference sequence). The V gene end was trimmed by 5 bases and the J gene end by 2 bases; junction bases not matched to a gene: 2. CDR3 coding DNA: TGCAGTGCTTCGGGACAGGGCAATCAGCCCCAGCATTTT. Residues: CSASGQGNQPQHF.

This clonotype was detected only a few times. V is TRBV24-1 and J is TRBJ1-1, with 11 bases matching TRBD1. CDR1 and CDR2 (germline): KGHDR, SFDVKD. With V trimmed by 9 bases and J by 3 bases, 8 bases remained unmatched. The CDR3 loop spans 15 amino acids. The CDR3 coding sequence is TGTGCCACCGCGGGAGGGACAGGGGGGCACACTGAAGCTTTCTTT. Its protein product is CATAGGTGGHTEAFF.

This chain joins TRBV7-8 and TRBJ2-1; 8 bases fit TRBD2. V shed 0 bases, J shed 7 bases, and the junction held 5 bases outside the gene matches. Germline assignment: CDR1 SGHVS and CDR2 FQNEAQ. There are 15 residues in the CDR3. In DNA form, the CDR3 reads TGTGCCAGCAGCTTAGCGCCGGGGGGGCATAATGAGCAGTTCTTC. This codes for CASSLAPGGHNEQFF.

About this clonotype itself: Given the absence of the conserved phenylalanine or tryptophan at the CDR3 end, a read error is likely. The chain employs TRBV20-1 and TRBJ2-4, with 10 positions matching TRBD2. Per the germline V gene, CDR1 is DFQATT and CDR2 is SNEGSKA (reference sequence). This CDR3 contains 17 residues. V trimming: 2 bases; J trimming: 0 bases; junction bases outside the gene matches: 7. The CDR3 here is CSARPGLAVLAKNIQYL. CDR3 nucleotides: TGCAGTGCTAGACCAGGACTAGCGGTTCTAGCCAAAAACATTCAGTACCTC.

The V call is TRBV20-1, the J call TRBJ2-7; 8 nucleotides align to TRBD1. CDR3 length: 14 amino acids. From germline, CDR1 is DFQATT and CDR2 SNEGSKA (reference sequence). With V trimmed by 7 bases and J by 5 bases, 13 bases remained unmatched. This chain's CDR3 is CSVQAGTGRDEQYF. The CDR3 bases are TGCAGTGTCCAAGCCGGGACAGGAAGAGACGAGCAGTACTTC.

This clonotype has just a few counts. The chain uses TRBV5-1 and TRBJ2-7; 12 bases are a match to TRBD2. The CDR3 has 15 residues. Germline CDR1 is SGHRS and CDR2 is YFSETQ. Trimming at V came to 3 bases and at J to 5 bases, leaving 6 bases not matched to a gene. CDR3 nucleotide sequence: TGCGCCAGCAGCTCGCGCCTAGCGGGAGGGCACGAGCAGTACTTC. Translating it yields CASSSRLAGGHEQYF.

The CDR3 DNA is TGTGCCAGCAGCCCCGGCAGGGCGAGGTATGGCTACACCTTC. Amino acids: CASSPGRARYGYTF. This chain joins TRBV9 and TRBJ1-2, with a possible D match to TRBD1 (5 bases). The CDR3 has 14 residues. Germline loops: CDR1 SGDLS, CDR2 YYNGEE. With 4 bases removed from V and 5 bases from J, the gap between germline ends came to 15 bases.

The chain employs TRBV10-3 and TRBJ2-7; 10 positions match TRBD1. V shed 10 bases, J shed 4 bases, and the junction held 7 bases outside the gene matches. This CDR3 comprises 13 residues. Per the germline V gene, CDR1 is ENHRY and CDR2 is SYGVKD. CDR3 sequence: CATVPGQGYEQYF. The CDR3 DNA reads as TGTGCCACCGTCCCGGGACAGGGGTACGAGCAGTACTTC.

This clonotype has a handful of counts. The V gene is TRBV9, the J gene TRBJ2-5, with TRBD1 as a possible D gene (5 bases). This CDR3 has 14 residues. Trimming shortened V by 0 bases and J by 0 bases, and 6 bases separated the two germline ends. The germline CDR1 and CDR2 sequences are SGDLS and YYNGEE. The CDR3 coding sequence is TGTGCCAGCAGCGTAGACAGGTACCAAGAGACCCAGTACTTC. Its protein is CASSVDRYQETQYF.

The chain combines TRBV4-1 with TRBJ1-2; D call uncertain. CDR3 length: 16 amino acids. Deletions cut 0 bases from V and 0 bases from J, with 11 bases between. From germline, CDR1 is MGHRA and CDR2 YSYEKL. CDR3 sequence reads: CASSQEFGSSNYGYTF. The CDR3 DNA reads TGCGCCAGCAGCCAAGAATTCGGGAGCTCTAACTATGGCTACACCTTC.

The V call is TRBV21-1, the J call TRBJ1-6; TRBD1 is taken as the D call from the table, unchecked against the DNA. TRBV21-1 is an annotated pseudogene. The CDR3 is 16 amino acids. CDR3 loop: CASSSRTGEDSPPLHF. CDR3 in DNA: TGTGCCAGCAGCTCCCGGACAGGGGAGGATTCGCCACCCCTCCACTTT.

This clonotype turned up a few times. V and J are TRBV6-1 and TRBJ2-2; D gene uncertain. CDR1 is MNHNS, CDR2 SASEGT, per germline. V lost 6 bases and J 7 bases, leaving 12 bases between the germline ends. CDR3 size: 13 residues. The CDR3 protein is CASRSALSGELFF. CDR3 nucleotide sequence: TGTGCCAGCAGATCGGCCTTAAGCGGGGAGCTGTTTTTT.

CDR3 DNA: TGTGCCAGCAGCGTAGAGGGGACTGCGGCGGATACGCAGTATTTT. Translated: CASSVEGTAADTQYF. J is TRBJ2-3 and V is TRBV9; perhaps TRBD2 as D (6 bases). CDR1 and CDR2 (germline): SGDLS, YYNGEE. V was clipped by 0 bases and J by 6 bases, with 14 bases between them. The CDR3 contains 15 residues.

The chain joins TRBV6-2 or TRBV6-3 to TRBJ2-1; 13 bases are shared with TRBD2. The CDR3 spans 15 residues. CDR1 and CDR2 (germline): MNHEY, SVGEGT. Germline trimming cut 6 bases from V and 8 bases from J; bases unmatched to any gene: 7. The CDR3 spells CASRLTSGGAHEQFF. CDR3 DNA: TGTGCCAGCAGGCTCACTAGCGGGGGGGCCCATGAGCAGTTCTTC.